This TCR beta chain was captured by sequencing in a study of cytomegalovirus exposure and HLA in healthy donors. Study-wide background: Researchers previously reported finding 117 million unique TCR beta sequences from 170 million or so T cells.

Study conclusions and caveats: For TCR beta chains, V- and J-gene trimming was later linked to a missense DCLRE1C variant. In all likelihood, a cluster of highly shared sequence variants was a sequencing artifact. Researchers left out some V segments, among them TRBV6-2 and TRBV6-3, as indistinguishable.

Comment on this clone: Its antigen is still unknown.

Germline values: CDR1 SGHRS, CDR2 YFSETQ. This CDR3 is 16 amino acids long. Trimming took 6 bases from V and 2 from J, leaving 17 bases between them. With 60 Vbeta and 13 Jbeta primers, the PCR was carried out. Repertoires were generated with immunoSEQ multiplex PCR, while TCRdb's copy carries only in-frame clones and drops some. Among over 100,000 clones listed, approximately 8.9% were seen once. Sequencing used PBMCs. The sequence was collected from a middle-aged woman in good health and CMV-seropositive. The chain recombines TRBV5-1 with TRBJ2-2; possibly TRBD2 for D (5 bases). In DNA form, the CDR3 reads TGCGCCAGCACGGAGGCAGCCCAGATTAACACCGGGGAGCTGTTTTTT. Encoded protein: CASTEAAQINTGELFF.